This T cell receptor beta chain came from a study of identical twins. Study-wide results and limits: For cord blood, abundant beta clonotypes had fewer insertions, unlike memory repertoires, which showed none. The study found weaker excess twin sharing in beta out-of-frame sequences.

This clonotype came up a few times. What it binds is unknown. The CDR3 spans 15 residues. Germline lookup yields CDR1 DFQATT and CDR2 SNEGSKA (reference sequence). TCRdb independently ran MiXCR on the 5' RACE reads; one entry per CDR3 protein. The table shows 1.5 million to 2 million distinct CDR3 sequences, with about 32% occurring only once. The receptor was derived from a newborn girl in good health. This rearrangement joins TRBV20-1 to TRBJ1-4, with 7 bases matching TRBD1. The sequenced material came from cord blood. CDR3 amino acids: CTAKRGLTTNEKLFF. The CDR3 DNA reads as TGCACCGCTAAAAGGGGGCTGACAACTAATGAAAAACTGTTTTTT.